These 26 T cell receptor beta chains share one sample of origin, sequenced in a study of human T cells and chemical hapten exposure (dated by TCRdb to the early 2020s). Libraries came from RACE. Sequencing took place on a NextSeq 500. TCRdb itself trimmed the public reads at Q25 with fastp, ran MiXCR and retained productive beta chains. Each CDR3 protein appears once, grouped with its most common genes and DNA. This sample has roughly 380,000 distinct CDR3 sequences in its table, and 4% to 5.5% of those were observed once. The biggest ten clones account for approximately 2.1% of the sample. This sample's time point label indicates: patch test 1, 2 weeks after DPC sensitization. Explained via the paper, the treatment or condition label denotes: therapeutic diphenylcyclopropenone sensitization with weekly scalp DPC. The sequencing used whole blood, collected in connection with sensitization to the hapten diphenylcyclopropenone (DPC). These receptors came from a woman in her 50s with alopecia areata. Some clones in this sample may be carry-over from other donors' samples.

The table lists this clonotype with a few counts. This chain connects TRBV29-1 to TRBJ2-7; TRBD1 might be the D (6 bases). V was cut by 4 bases and J by 6 bases, with 13 bases left in between. CDR1 is SQVTM, CDR2 ANQGSEA, per germline. The CDR3 is 12 amino acids. The DNA of the CDR3 is TGCAGCGTTGTTGGGGGCTCGGGCGAGCAGTACTTC. Protein product: CSVVGGSGEQYF.

This clonotype was counted at least ten times. This chain links TRBV29-1 with TRBJ1-1, with TRBD1 identical over 7 bases. V lost 7 bases, J lost 3 bases, and 8 bases stayed unmatched. The CDR3 is made up of 13 amino acids. Germline-derived CDR1 and CDR2 are SQVTM and ANQGSEA. DNA of the CDR3: TGCAGCGCGGAGGGGGCGCGGGACACTGAAGCTTTCTTT. Amino acids: CSAEGARDTEAFF. Combining the CDR3 with reference TRBV29-1 and TRBJ1-1 gives the whole variable domain SAVISQKPSRDICQRGTSLTIQCQVDSQVTMMFWYRQQPGQSLTLIATANQGSEATYESGFVIDKFPISRPNLTFSTLTVSNMSPEDSSIYLCSAEGARDTEAFFGQGTRLTVV.

This clonotype has more than one count but fewer than ten. The genes are TRBV7-9 and TRBJ2-3; D is uncertain. Trimming took 8 bases from V and 0 from J, leaving 15 bases between them. This CDR3 has 15 residues. From germline, CDR1 is SEHNR and CDR2 FQNEAQ (reference sequence). The CDR3 is CASRLGESSTDTQYF. The CDR3, as DNA: TGTGCCAGCCGGCTCGGAGAATCTAGCACAGATACGCAGTATTTT.

This clonotype was seen ten or more times. The chain has TRBV3-1 and TRBJ1-5, with D unclear. CDR1 and CDR2 (germline): LGHDT, YNNKEL (reference sequence). The CDR3 spans 14 residues. Trimming took 3 bases from V and 6 from J, leaving 12 bases between them. The CDR3 sequence is CASSHPGIGQPQHF. The CDR3 coding sequence is TGTGCCAGCAGCCACCCCGGAATTGGTCAGCCCCAGCATTTT. Complete variable domain (other parts from reference TRBV3-1 and TRBJ1-5): DTAVSQTPKYLVTQMGNDKSIKCEQNLGHDTMYWYKQDSKKFLKIMFSYNNKELIINETVPNRFSPKSPDKAHLNLHINSLELGDSAVYFCASSHPGIGQPQHFGDGTRLSIL.

This clonotype was counted many times. This chain connects TRBV27 to TRBJ2-1, with a tentative D call TRBD1 (5 bases). Germline CDR1 MNHEY, CDR2 SMNVEV (reference sequence). The CDR3 is 14 amino acids. The V and J ends lost 4 bases and 7 bases respectively, with 14 bases between them. The CDR3 loop is CASSWGPRSNEQFF. CDR3 DNA sequence: TGTGCCAGCAGTTGGGGCCCCCGCTCTAATGAGCAGTTCTTC.

This clonotype has a count of ten or more. The rearrangement uses TRBV15 and TRBJ2-4, with TRBD1 as a possible D gene (7 bases). Germline CDR1 and CDR2: LNHNV and YYDKDF (reference sequence). Trimming stripped 0 bases from V and 12 bases from J, with 21 bases between. This CDR3 has 16 amino acids. In DNA, the CDR3 is TGTGCCACCAGCAGAGAACGCGGAGGGGGCCCCGCTACTCAGTACTTC. It encodes CATSRERGGGPATQYF.

This clonotype was counted many times. The gene calls are TRBV18 and TRBJ1-1; TRBD1 is a possible D gene (6 bases). CDR1 and CDR2 from the germline V gene are KGHSH and LQKENI. V was clipped by 3 bases and J by 6 bases, with 14 bases between them. The length of the CDR3 is 14 residues. The CDR3, as DNA: TGTGCCAGCTCACCGTCCACAGGGTTGGCTGAAGCTTTCTTT. Its protein product is CASSPSTGLAEAFF.

This clonotype appeared many times. The chain recombines TRBV12-3 or TRBV12-4 with TRBJ2-7; 11 bases map to TRBD2. V gave up 3 bases and J gave up 0 bases; unmatched junction bases: 10. The CDR3 length is 18 residues. The chain's CDR3 is CASSLWTSGSISSYEQYF. CDR3 in DNA: TGTGCCAGCAGTTTGTGGACTAGCGGGTCTATTAGCTCCTACGAGCAGTACTTC.

This clonotype has at least ten counts. The chain has TRBV10-3 and TRBJ2-3; D unclear. The CDR3 has 14 amino acids. The V end lost 2 bases, the J end lost 2 bases, and 8 bases lay between the germline ends. Looked up from germline, CDR1 is ENHRY and CDR2 is SYGVKD. Written as DNA, the CDR3 is TGTGCCATCAGTGAGGGGTCTCTCACAGATACGCAGTATTTT. Its protein product is CAISEGSLTDTQYF.

This sequence joins TRBV27 and TRBJ2-2; the D is unclear. CDR3 length: 14 residues. V was shortened by 7 bases and J by 0 bases, with 9 bases between the two germline ends. CDR1 is MNHEY and CDR2 is SMNVEV in the germline V gene (reference sequence). This CDR3 reads CASKFQSNTGELFF. In DNA, the CDR3 is TGTGCCAGCAAGTTTCAGTCGAACACCGGGGAGCTGTTTTTT.

This clonotype was counted between two and nine times. The chain is built from TRBV25-1 and TRBJ2-1, with D possibly TRBD2 on 5 matching bases. V was clipped by 4 bases and J by 4 bases, with 11 bases between them. Germline V gives CDR1 MGHDK, CDR2 SYGVNS. CDR3 length: 14 amino acids. The CDR3 spells CASSGHLAYNEQFF. CDR3 DNA sequence: TGTGCCAGCAGTGGACACCTAGCATACAATGAGCAGTTCTTC.

This clonotype was detected only a few times. This sequence joins TRBV29-1 and TRBJ1-2, with 7 bases aligning to TRBD1. The CDR3 contains 15 residues. Germline loops: CDR1 SQVTM, CDR2 ANQGSEA. V gave up 0 bases and J gave up 0 bases; unmatched junction bases: 4. The CDR3 DNA reads TGCAGCGTTGAAGAGGCTACAGGGGCTAACTATGGCTACACCTTC. It yields the protein CSVEEATGANYGYTF.

This clonotype was counted many times. V gene TRBV9 combines with J gene TRBJ1-1; D not certain. Germline V gene lookup returns CDR1 SGDLS and CDR2 YYNGEE. Trimming removed 7 bases at V and 1 base at J, with 11 bases between. The CDR3 is made up of 13 amino acids. CDR3 region: CASQGGSNTEAFF. CDR3 bases: TGTGCCAGCCAAGGAGGGTCGAACACTGAAGCTTTCTTT.

The chain links TRBV20-1 to TRBJ1-1, with a tentative D call TRBD1 (5 bases). V dropped 5 bases and J dropped 3 bases, with 13 bases sitting between them. In germline, CDR1 is DFQATT, CDR2 SNEGSKA (reference sequence). The CDR3 has 13 amino acids. CDR3 DNA: TGCAGTGCTCTTGACAGTTGGGACACTGAAGCTTTCTTT. This encodes CSALDSWDTEAFF.

This clonotype was counted ten times or more. The V gene is TRBV7-6, the J gene TRBJ2-5; D gene uncertain. The V end lost 3 bases, the J end lost 4 bases, and 15 bases lay between the germline ends. This CDR3 has 15 residues. Germline CDR1 is SGHVS and CDR2 is FNYEAQ. The CDR3 bases are TGTGCCAGCAGCTTTTTTTCGGAAGGGCCAGAGACCCAGTACTTC. Protein product: CASSFFSEGPETQYF.

This clonotype was observed many times. This chain joins TRBV20-1 and TRBJ1-1, with D perhaps matching TRBD1 (5 bases). V dropped 1 base and J dropped 7 bases, with 13 bases sitting between them. CDR3 length: 13 residues. Per the germline V gene, CDR1 is DFQATT and CDR2 is SNEGSKA (reference sequence). The CDR3 sequence is CSARGPTEIEAFF. In nucleotides, the CDR3 is TGCAGTGCTAGAGGCCCGACAGAGATTGAAGCTTTCTTT.

This clonotype was counted ten times or more. This chain links TRBV20-1 with TRBJ2-7; D remains unclear. This CDR3 is 14 amino acids long. Per germline, CDR1 DFQATT and CDR2 SNEGSKA (reference sequence). Trimming shortened V by 5 bases and J by 1 base, and 15 bases separated the two germline ends. The CDR3 nucleotides read TGCAGTGCTTTCCAAGGGATTCAATCCTACGAGCAGTACTTC. Translation: CSAFQGIQSYEQYF.

The CDR3 nucleotides are TGTGCCAGCAGCCCCGGGCTCCTCAACTATGGCTACACCTTC. Its protein product is CASSPGLLNYGYTF. The chain uses TRBV28 and TRBJ1-2; D gene uncertain. This CDR3 comprises 14 residues. Germline V lookup: CDR1 MDHEN, CDR2 SYDVKM. V gave up 6 bases and J gave up 2 bases, with 13 bases separating them.

This clonotype occurred many times. V usage is TRBV3-1 and J usage is TRBJ1-6; 9 bases line up with TRBD1. V shed 7 bases and J 8 bases; nucleotides not matched to a gene: 9. The CDR3 spans 15 residues. Germline V gene data show CDR1 as LGHDT and CDR2 as YNNKEL (reference sequence). Here the CDR3 DNA reads TGTGCCAGCACTCGCTCCCGGACAGGGGATTCACCCCTCCACTTT. Protein product: CASTRSRTGDSPLHF.

This clonotype was seen more than once but under ten times. The chain uses TRBV7-3 and TRBJ1-1; D gene uncertain. The CDR3 runs to 15 residues. Germline CDR1 is SGHTA and CDR2 is FQGTGA. V was cut by 2 bases and J by 1 base, with 11 bases left in between. CDR3 loop: CASSLYPTGNTEAFF. The CDR3 DNA reads TGTGCCAGCAGCTTATACCCCACGGGGAACACTGAAGCTTTCTTT.

This clonotype was observed a handful of times. The rearrangement uses TRBV29-1 and TRBJ1-4, with 9 bases matching TRBD1. The length of the CDR3 is 14 residues. Losses at the gene ends were 6 bases for V and 8 bases for J; bases not matched to a gene: 10. The germline gives CDR1 SQVTM, CDR2 ANQGSEA. The CDR3 loop reads CSVDAGTGREKLFF. CDR3 in DNA: TGCAGCGTCGATGCCGGGACAGGGAGGGAAAAACTGTTTTTT.

This clonotype has just a few counts. The CDR3 sequence: CASSSIAGVSVDTQYF. DNA for the CDR3: TGTGCCAGCAGTTCCATAGCGGGAGTTAGTGTGGATACGCAGTATTTT. The chain is built from TRBV28 and TRBJ2-3; the match to TRBD2 covers 9 bases. The length of the CDR3 is 16 residues. V gave up 4 bases and J gave up 6 bases; unmatched junction bases: 11. Germline V gene data show CDR1 as MDHEN and CDR2 as SYDVKM.

This clonotype was seen only a few times. This chain connects TRBV6-2 or TRBV6-3 to TRBJ2-7; D possibly corresponds to TRBD1 (5 bases). Germline lookup yields CDR1 MNHEY and CDR2 SVGEGT. V dropped 2 bases and J dropped 2 bases, with 13 bases sitting between them. The CDR3 extends over 15 amino acids. The CDR3 sequence is CASSYGRRVTYEQYF. CDR3 coding DNA: TGTGCCAGCAGTTACGGTCGCAGGGTGACCTACGAGCAGTACTTC.

This clonotype was counted at least ten times. The chain employs TRBV9 and TRBJ2-2; TRBD2 might be the D (5 bases). CDR1 and CDR2 (germline): SGDLS, YYNGEE. This CDR3 is built from 14 residues. The germline V and J ends were trimmed by 1 base and 4 bases, with 8 bases remaining between them. CDR3 nucleotides: TGTGCCAGCAGCGTATCGGGGAGCACCGGGGAGCTGTTTTTT. It translates to CASSVSGSTGELFF.

This clonotype was counted ten times or more. The V gene is TRBV7-9, the J gene TRBJ1-1; D possibly corresponds to TRBD1 (6 bases). Germline V gene lookup returns CDR1 SEHNR and CDR2 FQNEAQ (reference sequence). This CDR3 region has 15 residues. Deletions cut 4 bases from V and 4 bases from J, with 16 bases between. CDR3 DNA sequence: TGTGCCAGCAGCTCGCAGGGGAGGGTCGGCACTGAAGCTTTCTTT. This gives the protein CASSSQGRVGTEAFF.

This clonotype has at least ten counts. This rearrangement joins TRBV13 to TRBJ1-2; no definite D call. V lost 5 bases and J 6 bases, leaving 13 bases between the germline ends. Germline CDR1 and CDR2: PRHDT and FYEKMQ (reference sequence). CDR3 length: 13 amino acids. This CDR3 reads CASSQGREDGYTF. CDR3 DNA: TGTGCCAGCAGCCAAGGAAGGGAGGATGGCTACACCTTC.